A selection of T cell receptor beta chains follows, all from one sample in a study of T cells in narcolepsy. Clones were sequenced by immunoSEQ multiplex PCR, and TCRdb holds only the in-frame ones, with some missing. The sample includes about 27,000 clones, approximately 80% of them seen just once. Sample: CD45RA- memory CD4+ T cells from PBMCs. These receptors came from a human donor with narcolepsy. Both conserved end residues are part of each CDR3. A D gene is named only where the DNA matches it firmly. Size is omitted from some rows. Given values are once, few, many or a class for expanded clones.

abundance: once; j_gene: TRBJ1-2; v_gene: TRBV2; d_gene: .; CDR3aa: CASSGRASPNYGYTF; CDR3nt: TGTGCCAGCAGTGGTAGGGCCTCTCCTAACTATGGCTACACCTTC
abundance: .; j_gene: TRBJ1-1; v_gene: TRBV7-8; d_gene: .; CDR3aa: CASSLGRRWGTEAFF; CDR3nt: TGTGCCAGCAGCTTAGGTCGCAGGTGGGGCACTGAAGCTTTCTTT
abundance: .; j_gene: TRBJ2-2; v_gene: TRBV14; d_gene: .; CDR3aa: CASSPRQRGWTGELFF; CDR3nt: TGTGCCAGCAGCCCCCGTCAAAGAGGATGGACCGGGGAGCTGTTTTTT
abundance: once; j_gene: TRBJ2-7; v_gene: TRBV7-2; d_gene: .; CDR3aa: CASSLFGGRGEQYF; CDR3nt: TGTGCCAGCAGCTTATTCGGGGGCCGTGGCGAGCAGTACTTC
abundance: .; j_gene: TRBJ2-6; v_gene: TRBV5-4; d_gene: .; CDR3aa: CASSHKGQNSGANVLTF; CDR3nt: TGTGCCAGCAGCCATAAGGGACAAAACTCTGGGGCCAACGTCCTGACTTTC
abundance: .; j_gene: TRBJ2-7; v_gene: TRBV2; d_gene: TRBD2; CDR3aa: CASSEVLAGREQYF; CDR3nt: TGTGCCAGCAGTGAGGTACTAGCGGGGCGCGAGCAGTACTTC
abundance: .; j_gene: TRBJ1-1; v_gene: TRBV30; d_gene: .; CDR3aa: CAWSLGRAGTEAFF; CDR3nt: TGTGCCTGGAGTTTGGGAAGAGCGGGGACTGAAGCTTTCTTT
abundance: .; j_gene: TRBJ1-1; v_gene: TRBV11-3; d_gene: .; CDR3aa: CASSLDHMNTEAFF; CDR3nt: TGTGCCAGCAGCTTAGATCATATGAACACTGAAGCTTTCTTT
abundance: .; j_gene: TRBJ1-2; v_gene: TRBV7-9; d_gene: .; CDR3aa: CASSSYEGGGYTF; CDR3nt: TGTGCCAGCAGCTCCTACGAGGGAGGTGGCTACACCTTC
abundance: few; j_gene: TRBJ2-1; v_gene: TRBV15; d_gene: TRBD2; CDR3aa: CATSRDLAGGYNEQFF; CDR3nt: TGTGCCACCAGCAGAGATCTAGCGGGGGGATACAATGAGCAGTTCTTC
abundance: once; j_gene: TRBJ1-5; v_gene: TRBV18; d_gene: .; CDR3aa: CASSPESIQPQHF; CDR3nt: TGTGCCAGCTCCCCAGAGAGCATTCAGCCCCAGCATTTT
abundance: .; j_gene: TRBJ1-2; v_gene: TRBV29-1; d_gene: .; CDR3aa: CSVTGGLAGTAGYTF; CDR3nt: TGCAGCGTGACCGGCGGATTGGCAGGGACCGCTGGCTACACCTTC
abundance: .; j_gene: TRBJ1-1; v_gene: TRBV4-1; d_gene: .; CDR3aa: CASSRQGTNTEAFF; CDR3nt: TGCGCCAGCAGCCGCCAGGGGACGAACACTGAAGCTTTCTTT